This T cell receptor (beta chain) is from a study of blood T cell repertoires in COVID-19. In the study overall: Sample material is recorded as cDNA or gDNA derived from T cells, B-cell-depleted T cells, or PBMCs.

Study processing details: Quantification of nucleated cells was approximated via reference gene primer amplification. The protocol was immunoSEQ multiplex PCR, while the TCRdb copy is restricted to in-frame clones and leaves out a portion. V and J calls and clone size are copied from that table; D and trimming were computed from the DNA. This sample carries around 250,000 clones, 70% to 90% of them seen once, and the ten largest clones take 3.6%. The CDR3 is 15 residues long. V was trimmed by 5 bases and J by 5 bases, leaving 17 bases between them. Germline V lookup: CDR1 SGHRS, CDR2 YFSETQ. Sequenced sample: peripheral blood. The chain couples TRBV5-1 to TRBJ1-5; perhaps TRBD1 as D (6 bases). The sequence derives from a man aged 18 to 29 with active or convalescent COVID-19. The CDR3 DNA reads TGCGCCAGCAGTCCCACAGGGTTAAGGGATCAGCCCCAGCATTTT. It yields the protein CASSPTGLRDQPQHF.